The 7 T cell receptor beta chains reported below all come from one sample, sequenced in a study of cytomegalovirus exposure and HLA in healthy donors. With 60 Vbeta and 13 Jbeta primers, the PCR was carried out. Profiling relied on immunoSEQ multiplex PCR, and the TCRdb table lists in-frame clones only, not all of them. The table has 140,000 or so clones, around 75% seen once. The specimen sequenced was PBMCs. The source of these receptors is a woman aged 25 to 45 in good health and CMV-seronegative.

The rearrangement uses TRBV6-6 and TRBJ1-6; no firm D call. Trimming took off 7 bases at V and 9 bases at J, with 16 bases between the two ends. Per germline, CDR1 MNHNY and CDR2 SVGAGI (reference sequence). CDR3 length: 14 residues. The CDR3 DNA sequence: TGTGCCAGCACCAACGAGGGTCTCACTTCACCCCTCCACTTT. It yields the protein CASTNEGLTSPLHF.

This clone showed up just a few times. The chain carries TRBV9 and TRBJ1-1; weak D call: TRBD1 (5 bases). There are 15 residues in the CDR3. Germline CDR1 and CDR2: SGDLS and YYNGEE. V lost 0 bases, J lost 0 bases, and 9 bases lay in between. The CDR3 here is CASSVVGGMNTEAFF. Here the CDR3 DNA reads TGTGCCAGCAGCGTAGTTGGGGGGATGAACACTGAAGCTTTCTTT. The variable domain in full, with the rest retrieved from reference TRBV9 and TRBJ1-1, is DSGVTQTPKHLITATGQRVTLRCSPRSGDLSVYWYQQSLDQGLQFLIQYYNGEERAKGNILERFSAQQFPDLHSELNLSSLELGDSALYFCASSVVGGMNTEAFFGQGTRLTVV.

The J gene is TRBJ1-4, the V gene TRBV5-1, with a tentative D call TRBD1 (5 bases). Germline loops: CDR1 SGHRS, CDR2 YFSETQ. Trimming pared 5 bases from V and 8 bases from J, leaving 13 bases between. This CDR3 has 13 residues. Here the CDR3 DNA reads TGCGCCAGCAGGCGGGACGTCGGGGAAAAACTGTTTTTT. Amino acids: CASRRDVGEKLFF.

This clone came up once. The J gene is TRBJ1-2, the V gene TRBV13; weak D call: TRBD1 (5 bases). CDR1 and CDR2 (germline): PRHDT, FYEKMQ (reference sequence). The V gene lost 5 bases and the J gene lost 2 bases, with 18 bases spanning the gap. The CDR3 totals 16 residues. CDR3: CASSRGTFWENYGYTF. In DNA, the CDR3 is TGTGCCAGCAGCCGGGGGACGTTCTGGGAAAACTATGGCTACACCTTC.

This chain joins TRBV5-8 and TRBJ2-7; the match to TRBD1 covers 9 bases. V lost 3 bases to trimming and J lost 5 bases; unmatched junction nucleotides: 12. Germline CDR1 reads SGHTS; CDR2 reads YDEGEE. This CDR3 is 16 amino acids long. The CDR3 DNA reads as TGTGCCAGCAGCTACCCCTCCGGGACAGGGATCCACGAGCAGTACTTC. This encodes CASSYPSGTGIHEQYF.

The chain uses TRBV29-1 and TRBJ1-2; 10 bases agree with TRBD1. This CDR3 has 13 amino acids. J was trimmed by 4 bases and V by 4 bases; bases with no gene match: 3. CDR1 is SQVTM, CDR2 ANQGSEA, per germline. CDR3 in amino acids: CSVADRGAYGYTF. CDR3 coding DNA: TGCAGCGTTGCGGACAGGGGGGCCTATGGCTACACCTTC.

This clone was seen more than once but under ten times. The gene calls are TRBV30 and TRBJ1-1; 7 bases line up with TRBD1. This CDR3 is 12 amino acids long. The trim removed 2 bases at V and 10 bases at J, leaving 7 bases unmatched. Germline values: CDR1 GTSNPN, CDR2 SVGIG (reference sequence). Here the CDR3 reads CAWSTTGVVAFF. In DNA, the CDR3 is TGTGCCTGGAGTACCACAGGGGTGGTAGCTTTCTTT.